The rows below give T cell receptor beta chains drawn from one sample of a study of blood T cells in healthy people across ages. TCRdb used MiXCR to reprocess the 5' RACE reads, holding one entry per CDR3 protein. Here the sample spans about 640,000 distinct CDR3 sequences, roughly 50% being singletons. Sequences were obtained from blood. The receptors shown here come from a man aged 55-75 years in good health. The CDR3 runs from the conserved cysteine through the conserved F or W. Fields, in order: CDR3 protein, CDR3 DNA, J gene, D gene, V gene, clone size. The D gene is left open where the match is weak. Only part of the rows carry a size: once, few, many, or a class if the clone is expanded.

CASSLSSTSDTQYF TGCGCCAGCAGCTTGTCCAGCACCTCAGATACGCAGTATTTT TRBJ2-3 . TRBV5-1 few
CATSRSAGQGPYPTDTQYF TGTGCCACCAGCAGATCCGCGGGACAGGGTCCTTACCCCACAGATACGCAGTATTTT TRBJ2-3 TRBD1 TRBV15 .
CAGSYSPRAGANVLTF TGTGCCGGCAGTTATTCCCCTAGGGCTGGGGCCAACGTCCTGACTTTC TRBJ2-6 . TRBV6-5 .
CAIGEGQGGYGYTF TGTGCCATCGGAGAGGGACAGGGAGGCTATGGCTACACCTTC TRBJ1-2 TRBD1 TRBV10-3 few
CASIGSGTGEYNEQFF TGTGCCAGCATCGGTTCGGGAACAGGGGAATACAATGAGCAGTTCTTC TRBJ2-1 TRBD1 TRBV28 .
CSARVGGEETQYF TGCAGTGCTAGGGTCGGGGGTGAGGAGACCCAGTACTTC TRBJ2-5 . TRBV20-1 few
CASSQQGEGQPQHF TGTGCCAGCAGCCAACAGGGGGAAGGCCAGCCCCAGCATTTT TRBJ1-5 TRBD1 TRBV6-2/TRBV6-3 .
CVVQGLTYEQYF TGTGTCGTGCAGGGGTTAACCTACGAGCAGTACTTC TRBJ2-7 . TRBV6-6 .
CASSLRPVTGPRRTQYF TGTGCCAGCAGCCTCAGACCGGTGACAGGGCCGCGTAGGACCCAGTACTTC TRBJ2-5 TRBD1 TRBV11-1 few
CASSQDFGYGYTF TGCGCCAGCAGCCAAGATTTCGGGTACGGCTACACCTTC TRBJ1-2 . TRBV4-1 once
CATSRDTWYEDTQYF TGTGCCACCAGCAGAGACACGTGGTATGAGGATACGCAGTATTTT TRBJ2-3 . TRBV15 .
CSAREGRGGNSPLHF TGCAGTGCTAGAGAGGGGCGAGGCGGCAATTCACCCCTCCACTTT TRBJ1-6 . TRBV20-1 .
CSARPPGPQETQYF TGCAGTGCTAGACCCCCGGGACCACAAGAGACCCAGTACTTC TRBJ2-5 . TRBV20-1 .
CASSPFTGVNSPLHF TGTGCCAGCAGCCCATTCACAGGGGTCAATTCACCCCTCCACTTT TRBJ1-6 TRBD1 TRBV14 .
CASRRARSYEQYF TGCGCCAGCAGACGCGCGAGGTCCTACGAGCAGTACTTC TRBJ2-7 . TRBV5-1 .
CASSFLTGPNTEAFF TGTGCCAGCAGCTTTTTGACGGGTCCCAACACTGAAGCTTTCTTT TRBJ1-1 . TRBV7-9 many
CASSQDLFPYEQYF TGCGCCAGCAGCCAGGATCTCTTCCCCTACGAGCAGTACTTC TRBJ2-7 . TRBV5-1 few
CATSDAARVGAGYTF TGTGCCACCAGTGATGCAGCGAGGGTGGGTGCGGGCTACACCTTC TRBJ1-2 . TRBV24-1 .
CASSHSRGGPYNEQFF TGTGCCAGCAGTCACTCCCGGGGGGGCCCCTACAATGAGCAGTTCTTC TRBJ2-1 TRBD2 TRBV6-6 .
CASSQVSTGAPSGANVLTF TGTGCCAGCAGCCAAGTAAGTACAGGGGCCCCCTCTGGGGCCAACGTCCTGACTTTC TRBJ2-6 TRBD1 TRBV3-1 .
CASSQDLAGMGYNEQYF TGTGCCAGCAGCCAAGACCTAGCGGGGATGGGGTACAATGAGCAGTACTTC TRBJ2-7 TRBD2 TRBV3-1 few
CSAWPGSGNTIYF TGCAGCGCCTGGCCAGGCTCTGGAAACACCATATATTTT TRBJ1-3 . TRBV29-1 .
CASSPGFRLTYNSPLHF TGTGCCAGCAGCCCTGGATTCAGGCTAACCTATAATTCACCCCTCCACTTT TRBJ1-6 . TRBV7-2 .
CASSLEVGGRYNEQYF TGCGCCAGCAGCTTGGAAGTGGGGGGCCGGTACAATGAGCAGTACTTC TRBJ2-5 . TRBV5-1 once
CASSQSWQGNSPLHF TGTGCCAGCAGCCAAAGTTGGCAGGGGAATTCACCCCTCCACTTT TRBJ1-6 . TRBV11-2 .
CASRDNSGHEQFF TGCGCCAGCAGAGATAACAGCGGGCATGAGCAGTTCTTC TRBJ2-1 . TRBV5-1 many
CASSQTLRGELFF TGTGCCAGCAGCCAAACCTTGCGCGGGGAGCTGTTTTTT TRBJ2-2 . TRBV3-1 .
CASSLWTGEIGEQYF TGCGCCAGCAGCTTGTGGACAGGGGAAATCGGCGAGCAGTACTTC TRBJ2-7 TRBD1 TRBV5-1 .
CASSPEGPGDTQYF TGTGCCAGCAGTCCCGAGGGCCCTGGGGATACGCAGTATTTT TRBJ2-3 . TRBV12-3/TRBV12-4 .
CSVAPATQETQYF TGCAGCGTTGCCCCGGCGACCCAAGAGACCCAGTACTTC TRBJ2-5 . TRBV29-1 .
CASSLLRVGQYF TGTGCCAGCAGTTTACTCCGAGTGGGGCAGTACTTC TRBJ2-5 . TRBV28 .
CASSLSVADTQYF TGTGCCAGCAGTTTATCGGTGGCAGATACGCAGTATTTT TRBJ2-3 . TRBV27 .
CASSLLAGGLYEQFF TGTGCCAGCAGTTTGCTAGCGGGGGGGCTCTATGAGCAGTTCTTC TRBJ2-1 TRBD2 TRBV27 .
CASSQAPGPETQYF TGTGCCAGCAGCCAAGCCCCAGGACCCGAGACCCAGTACTTC TRBJ2-5 . TRBV14 .
CRGRVEAGTQYF TGTCGGGGGAGGGTAGAAGCCGGGACCCAGTACTTC TRBJ2-5 . TRBV21-1 .
CASSFGLAGERQETQYF TGTGCCAGCAGCTTCGGACTAGCGGGCGAGCGACAAGAGACCCAGTACTTC TRBJ2-5 TRBD2 TRBV11-2 .
CSGSTNYGHTF TGCAGCGGTTCAACCAACTATGGCCACACCTTC TRBJ1-2 . TRBV29-1 once
CASSVGLGLYEQYF TGTGCCAGCAGCGTAGGGCTAGGACTTTACGAGCAGTACTTC TRBJ2-7 . TRBV9 .
CASSSHGQAGTEAFF TGTGCCAGCAGTTCTCATGGACAGGCAGGAACTGAAGCTTTCTTT TRBJ1-1 TRBD1 TRBV28 .
CASSESPPGAFF TGTGCCAGCAGTGAATCCCCACCGGGAGCTTTCTTT TRBJ1-1 . TRBV25-1 .